A selection of T cell receptor beta chains follows, all from one sample in a study of blood T cell repertoires in COVID-19. The method was immunoSEQ multiplex PCR; TCRdb's version includes in-frame clones alone and lacks a portion of them. This sample has roughly 350,000 clones, with around 87% found just once. Sequencing used peripheral blood. The source of these receptors is a young woman with COVID-19, enrolled during active disease. Each CDR3 is given with its conserved first and last residue. A D gene is named only where the DNA matches it firmly. Rows give clone size only sometimes, using once, few, many, or a class for an expanded clone.

J gene | V gene | clone size | CDR3 length | D gene | CDR3 protein | CDR3 DNA
TRBJ2-3 | TRBV19 | - | 13 | - | CASTPTSTDTQYF | TGTGCCAGTACCCCGACTAGTACAGATACGCAGTATTTT
TRBJ2-7 | TRBV5-6 | - | 17 | - | CASSSPFPSGHRLEQYF | TGTGCCAGCAGCTCGCCCTTCCCCTCTGGGCACCGCCTGGAGCAGTACTTC
TRBJ1-1 | TRBV18 | - | 14 | TRBD1 | CASRNQGAGTEAFF | TGTGCCAGCAGAAACCAGGGGGCTGGCACTGAAGCTTTCTTT
TRBJ1-2 | TRBV27 | - | 15 | TRBD1 | CASRKQGEANYGYTF | TGTGCCAGCAGGAAGCAGGGGGAAGCTAACTATGGCTACACCTTC
TRBJ2-3 | TRBV5-4 | - | 13 | TRBD1 | CASSFQGVDTQYF | TGTGCCAGCAGCTTCCAGGGGGTTGATACGCAGTATTTT
TRBJ2-1 | TRBV19 | - | 16 | - | CASSTIGQSFYNEQFF | TGTGCCAGTAGTACGATTGGACAGTCCTTTTACAATGAGCAGTTCTTC
TRBJ2-3 | TRBV5-4 | - | 13 | - | CASSLEAVDTQYF | TGTGCCAGCAGCTTGGAAGCGGTAGATACGCAGTATTTT
TRBJ1-6 | TRBV11-3 | - | 13 | - | CASSLLQGSPLHF | TGTGCCAGCAGCCTCTTACAGGGTTCACCCCTCCACTTT
TRBJ2-1 | TRBV12-5 | - | 20 | TRBD2 | CASGLPLGGGRGAHYNEQFF | TGTGCTAGTGGTTTGCCACTCGGAGGCGGGAGGGGGGCACACTACAATGAGCAGTTCTTC
TRBJ1-2 | TRBV27 | - | 14 | - | CASSLSGHIYGYTF | TGTGCCAGCAGTTTATCGGGGCATATCTATGGCTACACCTTC
TRBJ2-5 | TRBV15 | - | 20 | TRBD2 | CATSRDSGRTSGRAGETQYF | TGTGCCACCAGCAGAGATTCGGGCCGGACTAGCGGGAGGGCCGGGGAGACCCAGTACTTC
TRBJ2-7 | TRBV6-1 | - | 14 | - | CASSEAGDGYEQYF | TGTGCCAGCAGTGAAGCAGGGGATGGCTACGAGCAGTACTTC
TRBJ2-3 | TRBV2 | - | 15 | TRBD1 | CASSGRTGSTDTQYF | TGTGCCAGCAGTGGCCGGACAGGGAGCACAGATACGCAGTATTTT
TRBJ1-1 | TRBV28 | - | 14 | - | CASTPTRLFGEAFF | TGTGCCAGCACCCCGACTAGGCTATTCGGTGAAGCTTTCTTT
TRBJ2-6 | TRBV7-9 | - | 15 | - | CASSAPGFGANVLTF | TGTGCCAGCAGCGCACCAGGGTTTGGGGCCAACGTCCTGACTTTC
TRBJ2-7 | TRBV27 | - | 14 | - | CASSLAGRTYEQYF | TGTGCCAGCAGTTTGGCAGGGAGGACCTACGAGCAGTACTTC
TRBJ2-2 | TRBV11-2 | - | 16 | - | CASSLRHPGDTGELFF | TGTGCCAGCAGCTTAAGGCATCCCGGGGACACCGGGGAGCTGTTTTTT
TRBJ2-1 | TRBV23-1 | few | 15 | TRBD2 | CASSPRGLRLDEQFF | TGCGCCAGCAGTCCGAGGGGACTACGGTTGGATGAGCAGTTCTTC
TRBJ2-7 | TRBV18 | - | 16 | TRBD2 | CASSPRTSGPSYEQYF | TGTGCCAGCTCACCTAGGACTAGCGGGCCTTCCTACGAGCAGTACTTC
TRBJ2-1 | TRBV7-2 | - | 14 | - | CASSLKAGVGEQFF | TGTGCCAGCAGCTTAAAGGCAGGGGTGGGTGAGCAGTTCTTC
TRBJ2-1 | TRBV7-2 | - | 15 | - | CASSSLHGNPNEQFF | TGTGCCAGCAGCTCACTACACGGGAACCCAAATGAGCAGTTCTTC
TRBJ1-1 | TRBV10-1 | once | 13 | - | CASRPTGRTEAFF | TGCGCCAGCAGGCCCACAGGGCGAACTGAAGCTTTCTTT
TRBJ2-7 | TRBV30 | - | 12 | - | CAWNTGGYEQYF | TGTGCCTGGAATACCGGGGGATACGAGCAGTACTTC
TRBJ2-7 | TRBV27 | - | 16 | TRBD1 | CASSSRTGGEADEQYF | TGTGCCAGCAGTTCCCGGACAGGGGGGGAAGCGGACGAGCAGTACTTC
TRBJ2-5 | TRBV10-3 | - | 14 | TRBD2 | CAISDGREVETQYF | TGTGCCATCAGTGACGGACGGGAGGTAGAGACCCAGTACTTC
TRBJ2-7 | TRBV4-2 | - | 16 | - | CASSHQRMAGAHEQYF | TGTGCCAGCAGCCACCAAAGAATGGCGGGGGCCCACGAGCAGTACTTC
TRBJ2-3 | TRBV6-5 | - | 16 | TRBD1 | CASRYGTGEMTDTQYF | TGTGCCAGCAGATACGGGACAGGGGAAATGACAGATACGCAGTATTTT